This TCR beta chain was captured in a study of cytomegalovirus exposure and HLA in healthy donors. With 60 Vbeta and 13 Jbeta primers, the PCR was carried out. The method was immunoSEQ multiplex PCR; TCRdb's version includes in-frame clones alone and lacks a portion of them. The table records about 98,000 clones, about 81% of them present only once. The CDR3 is 14 amino acids. The germline V gene encodes CDR1 MNHEY and CDR2 SVGAGI. V lost 0 bases to trimming and J lost 3 bases, with 9 bases between them. This clone was recorded once. This TCR derives from a man aged 40-49 years in good health and CMV-seronegative. The V and J genes are TRBV6-5 and TRBJ2-7; D gene ambiguous. The sample taken for sequencing was PBMCs. CDR3 protein: CASSYSGQFYEQYF. The CDR3, as DNA: TGTGCCAGCAGTTACTCTGGCCAATTCTACGAGCAGTACTTC.